The present entry profiles one TCR beta chain with its context. The antigen is undetermined. Germline V gene sequence: CDR1 SGHVS, CDR2 FNYEAQ. The CDR3 contains 15 residues. Trimming stripped 4 bases from V and 2 bases from J, with 14 bases between. A 200 ng quantity of DNA, tens of thousands of T cell genomes, went into the sorted-subset replicate PCRs. TCRdb's copy holds only in-frame clones and misses some; the assay was immunoSEQ multiplex PCR. The table shows under 1,100,000 clones, with approximately 68% occurring only once. The sample belongs to a study of shared clonotypes between healthy human individuals. Study-wide findings and caveats: Only blood was sampled; tissue repertoires likely differ.

The sequenced material came from memory CD4+ T cells sorted from blood. The subset was: CD45RA-negative fraction. This chain joins TRBV7-6 and TRBJ1-1; D perhaps matches TRBD1 (5 bases). This clonotype originated in a young man in good health. Here the CDR3 DNA reads TGTGCCAGCAGCTCGCGACAGACTATAAACACTGAAGCTTTCTTT. Its translation: CASSSRQTINTEAFF.